Listed below are T cell receptor beta chains from one sample, sequenced in a study of cytomegalovirus exposure and HLA in healthy donors. Assay: immunoSEQ multiplex PCR; the TCRdb copy retains only in-frame clones and omits some. The sample records around 130,000 clones, 77% being singletons. Material for sequencing was PBMCs. Every receptor here comes from a woman aged 60 to 75 in good health and CMV-seronegative. The CDR3 runs from the conserved cysteine through the conserved F or W. The D gene is left open where the match is weak.

D	V	CDR3
TRBD1	TRBV29-1	CSVGQGSSYEQYF
TRBD1	TRBV5-6	CASSPEPGQGTDTQYF
NA	TRBV29-1	CSVDVIGGNGYTF
NA	TRBV19	CASRREANLNTEAFF
NA	TRBV19	CASSIGGLLAGNTIYF
NA	TRBV21-1	CASSAGVITEAFF
NA	TRBV7-3	CASSLISSGANVLTF
TRBD2	TRBV7-2	CASSEKGTSGNNEQFF
NA	TRBV7-3	CASSPGFSYNEQFF
TRBD2	TRBV27	CASSPYRPGLASDTQYF
NA	TRBV7-6	CASSSDTGTTFF
TRBD2	TRBV5-1	CASNHGGDGQETQYF
TRBD2	TRBV5-1	CASSPRSRGGLYQNNEQFF
NA	TRBV11-3	CASSSIEETQYF
NA	TRBV10-3	CAISPRVSGQPQHF
TRBD1	TRBV5-1	CASSVGTARGDSPLHF
NA	TRBV6-1	CASSEVAGTDTQYF
TRBD2	TRBV7-9	CASSPHFREGSYNEQFF
TRBD1	TRBV7-3	CASSTDRGNTEAFF
NA	TRBV5-1	CASSSRNRVDGYTF